These 14 T cell receptor beta chains were sequenced from one sample in a study of Tregs in tolerant kidney transplant recipients. Related graft donors supplied nonmyeloablative bone marrow transplants, and mixed chimerism was transient. Clones were read by immunoSEQ multiplex PCR, and TCRdb kept only the in-frame ones, dropping some. In all, the sample yields about 16,000 clones. This material consisted of CD4+ T cells from blood (PBMCs), taken 12 months after the transplant. The source of these receptors is a human patient who received a combined kidney and bone marrow transplant. Some T cells may have come from the graft donor.

By frequency, this clone is medium-sized (0.01 to 0.1%). The DNA ends 3 residues before the CDR3 does, and the rest of the CDR3 is filled in from the germline J gene. This chain uses TRBV20-1 with TRBJ1-1, with D unresolved. Germline assignment: CDR1 DFQATT and CDR2 SNEGSKA (reference sequence). The CDR3 contains 11 residues. The part of the CDR3 DNA that was read is TGCAGTGCTAGGGGCCGAGATAGG. It translates to CSARGRDR. The CDR3 as a whole reads CSARGRDRAFF.

About this clone: The read halts 3 residues ahead of the CDR3 end, with the missing end drawn from the germline J gene. The chain links TRBV20-1 to TRBJ1-1, with TRBD1 matching over 8 bases. Germline V gene lookup returns CDR1 DFQATT and CDR2 SNEGSKA (reference sequence). The CDR3 covers 13 residues. V lost 3 bases, J lost 5 bases, and 5 bases stayed unmatched. The sequenced part of the CDR3 DNA is TGCAGTGCTAGGCCAGGGGGCTGGACTGAA. Amino acid sequence: CSARPGGWTE. From start to end, the CDR3 is CSARPGGWTEAFF.

Comment on this clone: The read ends 3 residues early relative to the CDR3; the germline J gene fills the gap. The gene calls are TRBV5-1 and TRBJ2-2; a weak D match, TRBD1 (5 bases). CDR3 length equals 15 residues. Per germline, CDR1 SGHRS and CDR2 YFSETQ. With 0 bases removed from V and 4 bases from J, the gap between germline ends came to 10 bases. This CDR3 is CASSLGGQGTGELFF. The sequenced part of the CDR3 DNA is TGCGCCAGCAGCTTGGGGGGCCAGGGCACCGGGGAG.

With respect to this clone: Coverage ceases 3 residues before the CDR3 finishes, and the germline J gene fills in the end. The J gene is TRBJ2-7, the V gene TRBV20-1, with 12 positions matching TRBD2. J was trimmed by 3 bases and V by 3 bases; bases with no gene match: 6. Germline values: CDR1 DFQATT, CDR2 SNEGSKA (reference sequence). There are 15 residues in the CDR3. The CDR3 bases that were read are TGCAGTGCTAGGGTGACTAGCGGGAGAGTCTACGAG. Residues: CSARVTSGRVYE. The full CDR3 protein is CSARVTSGRVYEQYF.

Concerning this clone: The sequenced fragment ends 3 residues before the CDR3 boundary, so the rest is inferred from the germline J gene. V usage is TRBV18 and J usage is TRBJ1-4; no definite D call. The germline gives CDR1 KGHSH, CDR2 LQKENI. This CDR3 is built from 14 residues. V lost 6 bases to trimming and J lost 5 bases, with 13 bases between them. The CDR3 sequence: CASSPPAENEKLFF. CDR3 bases read: TGTGCCAGCTCCCCCCCGGCGGAAAATGAAAAA.

On this clone itself: The read ends 3 residues shy of where the CDR3 ends; the end is completed using the germline J gene. This chain joins TRBV28 and TRBJ1-3, with a possible D match to TRBD1 (6 bases). In germline, CDR1 is MDHEN, CDR2 SYDVKM. Trimming stripped 7 bases from V and 1 base from J, with 11 bases between. This CDR3 comprises 14 residues. CDR3 amino acids: CASKGGMSGNTIYF. The covered CDR3 bases are TGTGCCAGCAAGGGGGGGATGTCTGGAAACACC.

As to this clone: The read ends 3 residues before the CDR3 terminus; that terminus is restored from the germline J gene. This sequence joins TRBV5-4 and TRBJ2-7, with D tentatively TRBD1 (6 bases). V was trimmed by 3 bases and J by 5 bases, leaving 21 bases between them. Germline CDR1 is SGHNT and CDR2 is YYREEE (reference sequence). The CDR3 runs 16 residues. This CDR3 reads CASSWGSQGIIDEQYF. The sequenced CDR3 bases are TGTGCCAGCAGCTGGGGATCACAGGGAATTATCGACGAG. The full variable domain, with the rest looked up from reference TRBV5-4 and TRBJ2-7, is ETGVTQSPTHLIKTRGQQVTLRCSSQSGHNTVSWYQQALGQGPQFIFQYYREEENGRGNFPPRFSGLQFPNYSSELNVNALELDDSALYLCASSWGSQGIIDEQYFGPGTRLTVT.

As to this clone: The read ends 3 residues shy of where the CDR3 ends; the end is completed using the germline J gene. V gene TRBV19 combines with J gene TRBJ2-1; 8 bases fit TRBD2. V shed 4 bases and J 6 bases; nucleotides not matched to a gene: 11. CDR3 length: 16 amino acids. Germline V gives CDR1 LNHDA, CDR2 SQIVND (reference sequence). The sequenced part of the CDR3 DNA is TGTGCCAGTAGTACAACCGGGACTAGGTTCGGCAATGAG. Protein: CASSTTGTRFGNE. The entire CDR3 sequence reads CASSTTGTRFGNEQFF.

Comment on this clone: The read is 3 residues too short to cover the CDR3 end, so that end is filled in from the germline J gene. The chain is built from TRBV28 and TRBJ2-1; possible D gene TRBD2, 7 bases. Looked up from germline, CDR1 is MDHEN and CDR2 is SYDVKM. This CDR3 contains 15 residues. Trimming removed 6 bases from V and 7 bases from J, with 19 bases in between. The CDR3 bases that were read are TGTGCCAGCAGGCAGGGGAGGGGACGGCAAAATGAG. Translated: CASRQGRGRQNE. The entire CDR3 protein reads CASRQGRGRQNEQFF.

Remarks on this clone: The CDR3 end is not reached by the read, which stops 3 residues before it; the germline J gene fills it in. The V gene is TRBV20-1, the J gene TRBJ2-6; D uncertain. V lost 0 bases and J 4 bases, leaving 10 bases between the germline ends. The CDR3 contains 15 residues. Germline CDR1 reads DFQATT; CDR2 reads SNEGSKA (reference sequence). CDR3 region: CSAREVFYGANVLTF. Incomplete CDR3 DNA: TGCAGTGCTAGAGAGGTCTTCTACGGGGCCAACGTC.

Note on this clone: The CDR3 end is not reached by the read, which stops 3 residues before it; the germline J gene fills it in. The rearrangement joins TRBV27 to TRBJ2-4; tentative D call: TRBD1 (8 bases). The CDR3 covers 14 residues. Trimming stripped 5 bases from V and 4 bases from J, with 12 bases between. From germline, CDR1 is MNHEY and CDR2 SMNVEV (reference sequence). CDR3 loop: CASSLQGGKNIQYF. The sequenced CDR3 bases are TGTGCCAGCAGTCTACAGGGGGGGAAAAACATT.

Comment on this clone: With the read ending 3 residues before the CDR3 end, the germline J gene is used to fill in that end. The chain carries TRBV5-6 and TRBJ1-3; D perhaps matches TRBD1 (5 bases). Trimming removed 1 base at V and 4 bases at J, with 9 bases between. Germline CDR1 SGHDT, CDR2 YYEEEE. The CDR3 contains 14 residues. The CDR3 protein is CASSLQGLGNTIYF. The sequenced CDR3 bases are TGTGCCAGCAGCTTGCAGGGATTAGGAAACACC.

Remarks on this clone: Read data end 3 residues before the CDR3 end; the end is taken from the germline J gene. V gene TRBV18 combines with J gene TRBJ2-7; D might be TRBD1 (7 bases). The CDR3 runs 16 residues. V lost 0 bases and J 3 bases, leaving 15 bases between the germline ends. The germline CDR1 and CDR2 sequences are KGHSH and LQKENI. CDR3 DNA (partial): TGTGCCAGCTCACCACCTCGGCAGGGGGGTTTCTACGAG. Protein sequence: CASSPPRQGGFYE. The full-length CDR3 reads as CASSPPRQGGFYEQYF.

Regarding this clone: The read ends 3 residues early relative to the CDR3; the germline J gene fills the gap. The chain is built from TRBV2 and TRBJ1-5, with 9 nucleotides matching TRBD1. Germline lookup yields CDR1 SNHLY and CDR2 FYNNEI. The CDR3 extends over 15 amino acids. V was pared by 8 bases and J by 5 bases, with 10 bases of the junction left unmatched. This CDR3 reads CASGTGKMFYQPQHF. Incomplete CDR3 DNA: TGTGCCAGCGGGACAGGGAAAATGTTTTATCAGCCC.